Listed below are T cell receptor beta chains from one sample, sequenced in a study of Tregs in tolerant kidney transplant recipients. Profiling relied on immunoSEQ multiplex PCR, and the TCRdb table lists in-frame clones only, not all of them. This sample has about 240,000 clones, with around 82% found just once. Sequenced material: CD4+ T cells from blood. The receptors were gathered from a human donor in good health. Each CDR3 is given without its conserved first and last residue. A D gene is named only where the DNA matches it firmly.

ASSQDETAWDQPQH TRBV4-1 -
ASSRVGRGVTEAF TRBV18 -
ASSQGVTFYGYT TRBV14 -
ASSFRGTEAF TRBV5-7 -
ASSLGSGSYNEQF TRBV7-9 TRBD2
ASSEGIWGNTEAF TRBV10-1 -
ASRGSGRGTGELF TRBV10-2 TRBD2
ASSQIDGKNTEAF TRBV27 -
ASSIGLQGATYEQY TRBV19 TRBD1
ASSFGTGVGNQPQH TRBV7-8 TRBD1
ASSLDRATYNEQF TRBV7-8 TRBD1
SVDGRPNQETQY TRBV29-1 -
ASSIGTVGRQY TRBV19 -
ASSDRGTSGALTQY TRBV7-9 TRBD2
ASSPQPISINEQF TRBV18 -
ATSTRWQKTGDSGANVLT TRBV15 TRBD1
ASSQVVTAYSNQPQH TRBV4-1 -
ASSPRLAALGSYEQY TRBV11-2 TRBD2
ASSLIIDTEAF TRBV7-2 -
ASSPIWANTDTQY TRBV7-2 -
SAKDRGRTDTQY TRBV29-1 TRBD1
ASSVTGSNEKLF TRBV2 TRBD1
ASSPAGRASYEQY TRBV21-1 -
ASSPTRIYGYT TRBV27 -
ASSEEGWTGELF TRBV10-1 -
ASSPRRELVNSPLH TRBV18 -